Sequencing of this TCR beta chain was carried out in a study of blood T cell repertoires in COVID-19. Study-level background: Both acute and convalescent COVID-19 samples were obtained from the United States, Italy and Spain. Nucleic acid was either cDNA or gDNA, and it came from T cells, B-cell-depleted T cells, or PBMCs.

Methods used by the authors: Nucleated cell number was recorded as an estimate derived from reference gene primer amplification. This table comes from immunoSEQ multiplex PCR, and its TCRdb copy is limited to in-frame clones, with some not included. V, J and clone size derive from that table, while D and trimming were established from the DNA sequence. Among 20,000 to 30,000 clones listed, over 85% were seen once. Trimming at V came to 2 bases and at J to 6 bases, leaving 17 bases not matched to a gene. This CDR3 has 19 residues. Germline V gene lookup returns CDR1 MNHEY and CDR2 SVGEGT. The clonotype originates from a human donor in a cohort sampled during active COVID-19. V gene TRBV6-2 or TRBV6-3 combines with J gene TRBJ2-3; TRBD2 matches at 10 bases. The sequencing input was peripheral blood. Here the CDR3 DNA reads TGTGCCAGCAGTTACCCTGATCTAGGACTAGCGGCTAAAGGGGATACGCAGTATTTT. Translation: CASSYPDLGLAAKGDTQYF.